This T cell receptor beta chain was obtained from a study of control samples from healthy donors and cancer patients. The CDR3 length is 14 residues. Per germline, CDR1 MNHNY and CDR2 SVGAGI (reference sequence). Trimming removed 2 bases from V and 6 bases from J, with 8 bases in between. The method was immunoSEQ multiplex PCR; TCRdb's version includes in-frame clones alone and lacks a portion of them. The data show some 89,000 clones, roughly 86% seen once. Sequenced: blood. The clonotype comes from a man younger than 40 in good health. This rearrangement joins TRBV6-6 to TRBJ1-6; no clear D. CDR3 loop: CASSYRLPNSPLHF. The CDR3 bases are TGTGCCAGCAGTTACAGGCTACCTAATTCACCCCTCCACTTT.